This entry lists 16 T cell receptor beta chains sequenced from one sample in a study of response to subunit inactivated influenza vaccine. TCRdb ran MiXCR on the RT-PCR reads and lists one entry per CDR3 protein. Seen here are about 190,000 distinct CDR3 sequences, under 15% observed once, and the top ten hold about 28%. The specimen was CD8+ T cells sorted from PBMCs, collected 5 days after vaccination. These receptors originate from a middle-aged man who received an inactivated influenza vaccine.

This chain links TRBV19 with TRBJ2-3, with D possibly TRBD2 on 5 matching bases. Germline lookup yields CDR1 LNHDA and CDR2 SQIVND (reference sequence). V lost 10 bases and J lost 2, with 10 bases in between. The CDR3 length is 12 residues. For the CDR3, the DNA is TGTGCCACCGGGGAACCCACAGATACGCAGTATTTT. As protein: CATGEPTDTQYF.

This clonotype was observed a few times. The chain has TRBV27 and TRBJ2-1, with 12 nucleotides matching TRBD2. Per germline, CDR1 MNHEY and CDR2 SMNVEV (reference sequence). Trimming removed 4 bases from V and 8 bases from J; junction bases left unmatched: 12. This CDR3 has 17 amino acids. CDR3 sequence reads: CASSSIMASGRVHEQFF. The CDR3 region has the DNA TGTGCCAGCAGTTCCATAATGGCTAGCGGGAGGGTCCATGAGCAGTTCTTC.

This clonotype was seen only a few times. V gene TRBV27 combines with J gene TRBJ2-7; TRBD2 matches at 9 bases. The CDR3 contains 14 residues. Germline V gives CDR1 MNHEY, CDR2 SMNVEV (reference sequence). The junction had 7 bases not matched to a gene; V was cut back by 10 bases and J by 0 bases. The CDR3 nucleotides read TGTGCCAACTTAAGCGGGGGGCACTCCTACGAGCAGTACTTC. Translated: CANLSGGHSYEQYF.

This clonotype was seen a few times. V gene TRBV9 combines with J gene TRBJ2-1; 7 nucleotides align to TRBD1. With V trimmed by 4 bases and J by 0 bases, 10 bases remained unmatched. CDR1 is SGDLS and CDR2 is YYNGEE in the germline V gene. CDR3 length: 17 residues. In DNA, the CDR3 is TGTGCCAGCAGCCTCCAGGGGGATGGACACTCCTACAATGAGCAGTTCTTC. It codes for CASSLQGDGHSYNEQFF.

Here the CDR3 reads CASSIDPILSGELFF. The CDR3 bases are TGTGCCAGTAGTATAGATCCCATACTATCCGGGGAGCTGTTTTTT. The chain carries TRBV19 and TRBJ2-2; D is ambiguous. The CDR3 length is 15 residues. Trimming took 0 bases from V and 6 from J, leaving 11 bases between them. CDR1 and CDR2 (germline): LNHDA, SQIVND (reference sequence).

The V gene is TRBV6-2 or TRBV6-3, the J gene TRBJ2-1; 7 nucleotides align to TRBD1. V shed 0 bases, J shed 0 bases, and the junction held 8 bases outside the gene matches. The germline gives CDR1 MNHEY, CDR2 SVGEGT. The CDR3 totals 18 residues. For the CDR3, the DNA is TGTGCCAGCAGTTACTCGTTGGGACAGAGCCCCTCCTACAATGAGCAGTTCTTC. Residues: CASSYSLGQSPSYNEQFF.

The chain employs TRBV20-1 and TRBJ2-7, with D possibly matching TRBD1 (6 bases). The CDR3 sequence is 15 residues long. Between the trimmed V and J ends, which lost 5 bases and 4 bases, there was a span of 21 bases. Germline CDR1 reads DFQATT; CDR2 reads SNEGSKA (reference sequence). As DNA, the CDR3 is TGCAGTGCTCCCTCCCCCCTCAGGGGTGGTTACGAGCAGTACTTC. Translation: CSAPSPLRGGYEQYF.

The rearrangement uses TRBV10-3 and TRBJ2-1; D unclear. Trimming shortened V by 4 bases and J by 5 bases, and 9 bases separated the two germline ends. CDR3 length equals 13 residues. From germline, CDR1 is ENHRY and CDR2 SYGVKD. The chain's CDR3 is CAISAENNNEQFF. The CDR3 nucleotides are TGTGCCATCAGTGCAGAAAACAACAATGAGCAGTTCTTC.

The chain has TRBV4-2 and TRBJ2-7; D is possibly TRBD1 or TRBD2 (5 bases each). Germline values: CDR1 LGHNA, CDR2 YNFKEQ. This CDR3 comprises 15 residues. V gave up 0 bases and J gave up 4 bases, with 13 bases separating them. In nucleotides, the CDR3 is TGTGCCAGCAGCCAAGAGGAGGCCAGGGCTTACGAGCAGTACTTC. Translation: CASSQEEARAYEQYF.

This clonotype appeared once. The rearrangement uses TRBV20-1 and TRBJ2-1, with D possibly called TRBD1 or TRBD2 (5 bases each). V gave up 6 bases and J gave up 0 bases, with 18 bases separating them. The germline V gene has CDR1 DFQATT and CDR2 SNEGSKA (reference sequence). The length of the CDR3 is 16 residues. The CDR3 here is CSANDDSGSSYNEQFF. Written as DNA, the CDR3 is TGCAGTGCCAACGACGATTCAGGGAGCTCCTACAATGAGCAGTTCTTC.

Only a few counts were recorded for this clonotype. The chain links TRBV3-1 to TRBJ2-2; TRBD2 aligns across 7 bases. This CDR3 comprises 16 residues. Germline V gene data show CDR1 as LGHDT and CDR2 as YNNKEL (reference sequence). V was pared by 3 bases and J by 5 bases, with 9 bases of the junction left unmatched. CDR3 coding DNA: TGTGCCAGCAGCCATAGCAGCGGGGTTAGGACCGGGGAGCTGTTTTTT. Its translation is CASSHSSGVRTGELFF.

In its sample, this clonotype was seen many times. This chain links TRBV7-9 with TRBJ2-2, with D uncertain. The germline V gene encodes CDR1 SEHNR and CDR2 FQNEAQ (reference sequence). This CDR3 comprises 12 residues. Trimming removed 3 bases from V and 6 bases from J, with 5 bases in between. For the CDR3, the DNA is TGTGCCAGCAGCTTCGGGTCCGGGGAGCTGTTTTTT. It is translated as CASSFGSGELFF. The entire variable domain, with the rest obtained from reference TRBV7-9 and TRBJ2-2, is as follows: DTGVSQNPRHKITKRGQNVTFRCDPISEHNRLYWYRQTLGQGPEFLTYFQNEAQLEKSRLLSDRFSAERPKGSFSTLEIQRTEQGDSAMYLCASSFGSGELFFGEGSRLTVL.

This clonotype was detected a few times. The chain uses TRBV4-3 and TRBJ2-5; 7 bases line up with TRBD2. The CDR3 sequence is 16 residues long. The J segment lost 2 bases and the V segment lost 0 bases, leaving 6 bases of the junction unmatched. Germline values: CDR1 LGHNA, CDR2 YSLEER. CDR3 in DNA: TGCGCCAGCAGCCAAGACGGTACTAGCGAACAAGAGACCCAGTACTTC. Encoded protein: CASSQDGTSEQETQYF.

In its sample, this clonotype was seen many times. The rearrangement uses TRBV19 and TRBJ2-2; the D is unclear. Germline CDR1 is LNHDA and CDR2 is SQIVND (reference sequence). The CDR3 loop spans 16 amino acids. With 1 base removed from V and 4 bases from J, the gap between germline ends came to 13 bases. The CDR3 nucleotides read TGTGCCAGTAGTATAGGCTTTGGCAGACTCACCGGGGAGCTGTTTTTT. It translates to CASSIGFGRLTGELFF.

The sample holds many counts of this clonotype. The genes are TRBV14 and TRBJ2-7; D is perhaps TRBD1 or TRBD2 (5 bases each). Trimming pared 3 bases from V and 1 base from J, leaving 10 bases between. The germline V gene encodes CDR1 SGHDN and CDR2 FVKESK. The CDR3 sequence is 14 residues long. The CDR3 region has the DNA TGTGCCAGCAGCCAGGGACGGTCTTCCTACGAGCAGTACTTC. Amino acid sequence: CASSQGRSSYEQYF.

V usage is TRBV12-3 or TRBV12-4 and J usage is TRBJ2-3; a weak D match, TRBD1 (6 bases). The V end was cut by 9 bases, the J end by 5 bases, with 30 bases between. The CDR3 consists of 18 residues. CDR3 region: CASSPISDRKPPGDTQYF. In DNA, the CDR3 is TGTGCCAGTTCCCCTATCTCGGACAGAAAGCCGCCGGGAGATACGCAGTATTTT.